These 8 T cell receptor beta chains share one sample of origin, sequenced in a study of blood T cells in healthy people across ages. For the second PCR, which ran for about 7 to 11 cycles, a sample-barcoded 5' primer and a J-beta primer mix were used. Each CDR3 protein gets one entry after TCRdb re-called the 5' RACE reads with MiXCR. The sample lists 1,500,000 or so distinct CDR3 sequences; approximately 43% were seen once. Sequencing was performed on blood. Receptor source: a woman under 30 in good health.

This clonotype was recorded a few times. The chain carries TRBV20-1 and TRBJ2-5; TRBD2 matches at 7 bases. The DNA matches TRBJ2-7 better at its end, which makes the J call doubtful. The germline CDR1 and CDR2 sequences are DFQATT and SNEGSKA (reference sequence). CDR3 size: 15 residues. CDR3 sequence (DNA): TGCAGTGCCGCCTCCGCGAGGTTAGCGGGCTACGAGCAGTACTTC. As protein: CSAASARLAGYEQYF.

In regard to this clonotype: At one boundary the junction diverges from the germline segment, which might be a read error. CDR3 sequence (DNA): TGTGTCAGCGCCGCCAGGGGGAACGCTTACAATGAGCAGTTCTTC. This translates into CVSAARGNAYNEQFF. The chain joins TRBV7-2 to TRBJ2-1, with TRBD1 matching over 7 bases. CDR3 length equals 15 residues. Germline V gives CDR1 SGHTA, CDR2 FQGNSA.

This clonotype was seen just once. DNA of the CDR3: TGTGCCAGCAGCCAAGATAAGGCCACAGATACGCAGTATTTT. Translated, it gives CASSQDKATDTQYF. The chain carries TRBV3-1 and TRBJ2-3; D gene ambiguous. The CDR3 runs 14 residues. Germline V gives CDR1 LGHDT, CDR2 YNNKEL (reference sequence). The ends were cut back, 0 bases at V and 2 bases at J, with 6 bases in the middle.

This clonotype was seen only a few times. The gene calls are TRBV4-2 and TRBJ1-1; no reliable D call. The CDR3 runs 13 residues. V lost 0 bases and J lost 7, with 9 bases in between. CDR1 is LGHNA, CDR2 YNFKEQ, per germline. The DNA of the CDR3 is TGTGCCAGCAGCCAAGAGGCAGAGATTGAAGCTTTCTTT. Its translation: CASSQEAEIEAFF.

This chain uses TRBV29-1 with TRBJ1-2; D uncertain. From germline, CDR1 is SQVTM and CDR2 ANQGSEA. Between the trimmed V and J ends, which lost 4 bases and 1 base, there was a span of 10 bases. This CDR3 has 13 amino acids. The CDR3 loop reads CSVAGHNNYGYTF. The CDR3 DNA is TGCAGCGTTGCTGGGCACAATAACTATGGCTACACCTTC.

The V gene is TRBV20-1, the J gene TRBJ1-5; D remains unclear. The CDR3 consists of 15 residues. Trimming took off 1 base at V and 9 bases at J, with 19 bases between the two ends. The germline CDR1 and CDR2 sequences are DFQATT and SNEGSKA (reference sequence). The CDR3 protein is CSARAGSFLARPQHF. Written as DNA, the CDR3 is TGCAGTGCTAGAGCGGGAAGCTTCCTAGCTCGGCCCCAGCATTTT.

The J gene is TRBJ2-7, the V gene TRBV28; D unresolved. Trimming stripped 6 bases from V and 3 bases from J, with 15 bases between. The CDR3 has 14 residues. Germline values: CDR1 MDHEN, CDR2 SYDVKM. As DNA, the CDR3 is TGTGCCAGCAGGCCCCGCCGGGTGGTCTACGAGCAGTACTTC. It encodes CASRPRRVVYEQYF.

The V gene is TRBV20-1, the J gene TRBJ1-1; tentative D call: TRBD1 (6 bases). This CDR3 region has 16 residues. Trimming cost V 2 bases and J 1 base, with 17 bases left between them. CDR1 and CDR2 from the germline V gene are DFQATT and SNEGSKA (reference sequence). CDR3 in DNA: TGCAGTGCTAGATGGCCCAGAAAGGACAGGAACACTGAAGCTTTCTTT. This gives the protein CSARWPRKDRNTEAFF.